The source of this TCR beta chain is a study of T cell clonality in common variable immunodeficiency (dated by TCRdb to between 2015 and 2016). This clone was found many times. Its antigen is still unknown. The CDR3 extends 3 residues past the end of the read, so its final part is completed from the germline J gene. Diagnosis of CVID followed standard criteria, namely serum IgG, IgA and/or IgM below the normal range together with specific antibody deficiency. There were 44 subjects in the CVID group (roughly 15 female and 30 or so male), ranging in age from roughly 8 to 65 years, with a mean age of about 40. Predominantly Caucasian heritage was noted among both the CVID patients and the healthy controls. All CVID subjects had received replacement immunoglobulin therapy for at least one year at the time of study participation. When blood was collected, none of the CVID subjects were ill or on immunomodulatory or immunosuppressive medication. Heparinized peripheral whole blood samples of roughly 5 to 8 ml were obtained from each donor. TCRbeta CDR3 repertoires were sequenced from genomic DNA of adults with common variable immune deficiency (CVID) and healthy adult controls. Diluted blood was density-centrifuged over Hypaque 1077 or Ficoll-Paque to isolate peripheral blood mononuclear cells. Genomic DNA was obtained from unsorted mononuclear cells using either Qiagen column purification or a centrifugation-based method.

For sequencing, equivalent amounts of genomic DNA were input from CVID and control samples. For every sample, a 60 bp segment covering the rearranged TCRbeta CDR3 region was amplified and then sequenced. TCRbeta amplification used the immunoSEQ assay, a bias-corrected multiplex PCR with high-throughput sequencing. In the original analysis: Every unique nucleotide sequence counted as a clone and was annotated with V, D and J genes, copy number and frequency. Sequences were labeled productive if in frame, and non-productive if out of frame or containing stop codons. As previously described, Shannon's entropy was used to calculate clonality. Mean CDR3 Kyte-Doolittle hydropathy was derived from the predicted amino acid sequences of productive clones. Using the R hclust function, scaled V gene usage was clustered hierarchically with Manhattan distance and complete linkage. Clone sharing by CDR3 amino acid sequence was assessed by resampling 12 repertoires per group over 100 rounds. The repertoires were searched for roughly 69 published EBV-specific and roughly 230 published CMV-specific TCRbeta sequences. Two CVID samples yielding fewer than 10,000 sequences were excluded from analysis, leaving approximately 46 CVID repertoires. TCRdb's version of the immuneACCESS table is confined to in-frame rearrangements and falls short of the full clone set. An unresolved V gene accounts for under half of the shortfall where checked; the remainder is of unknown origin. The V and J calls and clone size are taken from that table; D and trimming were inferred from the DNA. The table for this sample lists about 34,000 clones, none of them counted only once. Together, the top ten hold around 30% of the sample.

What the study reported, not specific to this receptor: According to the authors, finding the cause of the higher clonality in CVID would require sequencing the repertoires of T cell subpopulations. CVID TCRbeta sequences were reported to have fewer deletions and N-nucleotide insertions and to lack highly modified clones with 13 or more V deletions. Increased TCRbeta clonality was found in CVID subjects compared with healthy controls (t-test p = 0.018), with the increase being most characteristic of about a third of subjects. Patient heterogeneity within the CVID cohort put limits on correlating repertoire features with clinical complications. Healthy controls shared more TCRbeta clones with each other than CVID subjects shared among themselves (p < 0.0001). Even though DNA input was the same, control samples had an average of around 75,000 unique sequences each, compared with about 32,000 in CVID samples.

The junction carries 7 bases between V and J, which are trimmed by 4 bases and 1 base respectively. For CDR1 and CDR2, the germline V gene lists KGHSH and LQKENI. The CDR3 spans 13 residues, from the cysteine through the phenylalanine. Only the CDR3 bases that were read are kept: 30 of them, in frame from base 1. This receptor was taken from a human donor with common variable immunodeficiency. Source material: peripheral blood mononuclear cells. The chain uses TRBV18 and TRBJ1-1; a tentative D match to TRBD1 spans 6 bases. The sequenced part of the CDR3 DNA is TGTGCCAGCTCACTGGGACAGAACACTGAA. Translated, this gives CASSLGQNTE. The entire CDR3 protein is CASSLGQNTEAFF.